Reported below is one T cell receptor beta chain. The data belong to a study of blood T cell repertoires in COVID-19. Study-level information: Sites across the United States, Italy and Spain contributed samples from acute and convalescent COVID-19.

Germline lookup yields CDR1 KGHSH and CDR2 LQKENI. This CDR3 region has 14 residues. V gave up 3 bases and J gave up 5 bases, with 13 bases separating them. Authors' processing steps: Using reference gene primer amplification, nucleated cell counts were estimated. TCRdb's table, derived via immunoSEQ multiplex PCR, lists solely in-frame clones and lacks some. D and trimming come from the DNA, and the V and J calls and clone size come from that table. The table lists fewer than 350,000 clones, approximately 91% of them singletons. The participants were between roughly 18 and 89 years old and came from about two dozen US areas.

The rearrangement uses TRBV18 and TRBJ2-5; a possible D gene is TRBD1 (5 bases). The origin of this receptor is a woman aged 40 to 50 with acute COVID-19. The specimen sequenced was PBMCs or T cells enriched from blood (not recorded which). The CDR3 nucleotides read TGTGCCAGCTCACCGAACCCAGGGTTTGAGACCCAGTACTTC. This codes for CASSPNPGFETQYF.